The TCR beta chain described here comes from a study of blood T cell repertoires in COVID-19. Study in general: Acute-phase and convalescent COVID-19 samples originated in the United States, Italy and Spain. From T cells, B-cell-depleted T cells, or PBMCs came the material, which was cDNA or gDNA.

The V gene's germline CDR1 is MNHNY and CDR2 SVGAGI (reference sequence). Trimming took 6 bases from V and 4 from J; bases not matched to a gene: 12. The CDR3 contains 15 residues. Original processing methods: Amplified reference gene primers provided the basis for estimating nucleated cell counts. The table came from immunoSEQ multiplex PCR; TCRdb's copy has only in-frame clones and leaves some out. That table gives V, J and clone size, and the DNA gave D and trimming. Among 200,000 to 300,000 clones listed, under 90% were seen once. The sample taken for sequencing was peripheral blood. The TCR sequence derives from a man aged 55 to 70 with acute or convalescent COVID-19. J is TRBJ2-7 and V is TRBV6-6, with 7 bases lining up with TRBD2. CDR3: CASSSPLAGEYEQYF. The CDR3 DNA is TGTGCCAGCAGCTCACCCTTAGCGGGCGAGTACGAGCAGTACTTC.